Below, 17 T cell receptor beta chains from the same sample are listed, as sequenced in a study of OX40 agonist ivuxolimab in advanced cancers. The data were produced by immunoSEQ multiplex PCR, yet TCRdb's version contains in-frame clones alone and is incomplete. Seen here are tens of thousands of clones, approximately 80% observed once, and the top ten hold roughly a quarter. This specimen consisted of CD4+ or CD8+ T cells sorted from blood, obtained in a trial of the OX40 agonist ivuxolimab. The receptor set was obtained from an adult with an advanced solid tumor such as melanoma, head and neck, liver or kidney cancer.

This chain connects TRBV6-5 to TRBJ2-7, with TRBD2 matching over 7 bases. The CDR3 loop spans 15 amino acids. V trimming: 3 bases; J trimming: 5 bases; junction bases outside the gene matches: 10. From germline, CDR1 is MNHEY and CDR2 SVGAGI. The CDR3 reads CASSYLRGGSDEQYF. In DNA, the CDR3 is TGTGCCAGCAGTTATTTAAGGGGAGGGAGTGACGAGCAGTACTTC.

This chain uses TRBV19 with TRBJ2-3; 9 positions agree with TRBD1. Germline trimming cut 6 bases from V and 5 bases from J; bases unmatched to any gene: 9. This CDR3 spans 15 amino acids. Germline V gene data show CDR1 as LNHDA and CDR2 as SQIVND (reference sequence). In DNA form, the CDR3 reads TGTGCCAGTAGAACCGACAGGGGGAGAGGAGATACGCAGTATTTT. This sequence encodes CASRTDRGRGDTQYF.

The CDR3 here is CASSSPRTSGFTDTQYF. CDR3 DNA: TGTGCCAGCAGTTCTCCTCGGACTAGCGGGTTTACAGATACGCAGTATTTT. The chain links TRBV28 to TRBJ2-3, with 11 nucleotides matching TRBD2. Germline V gene data show CDR1 as MDHEN and CDR2 as SYDVKM. V shed 4 bases and J 3 bases; nucleotides not matched to a gene: 9. This CDR3 is 17 amino acids long.

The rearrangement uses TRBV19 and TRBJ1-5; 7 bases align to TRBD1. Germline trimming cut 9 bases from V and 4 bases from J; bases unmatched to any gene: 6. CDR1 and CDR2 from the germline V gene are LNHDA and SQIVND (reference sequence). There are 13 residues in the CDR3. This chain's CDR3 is CASQTGYNQPQHF. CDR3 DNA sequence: TGTGCCAGCCAGACAGGGTATAATCAGCCCCAGCATTTT.

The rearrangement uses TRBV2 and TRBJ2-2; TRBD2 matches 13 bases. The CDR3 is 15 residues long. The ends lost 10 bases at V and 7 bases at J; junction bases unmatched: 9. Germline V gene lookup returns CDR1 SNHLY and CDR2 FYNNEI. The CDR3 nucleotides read TGTGCCATCCCACTAGCGGGGGGGCGTGTCGGGGAGCTGTTTTTT. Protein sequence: CAIPLAGGRVGELFF. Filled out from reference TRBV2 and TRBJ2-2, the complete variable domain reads EPEVTQTPSHQVTQMGQEVILRCVPISNHLYFYWYRQILGQKVEFLVSFYNNEISEKSEIFDDQFSVERPDGSNFTLKIRSTKLEDSAMYFCAIPLAGGRVGELFFGEGSRLTVL.

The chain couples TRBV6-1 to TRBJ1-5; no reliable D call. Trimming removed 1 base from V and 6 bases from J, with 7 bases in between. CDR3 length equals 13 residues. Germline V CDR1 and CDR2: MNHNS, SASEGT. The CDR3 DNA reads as TGTGCCAGCAGTGAAGTGATATTTCAGCCCCAGCATTTT. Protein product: CASSEVIFQPQHF.

The CDR3: CASSSLLSSYEQYF. CDR3 nucleotides: TGTGCCAGCAGCTCCCTACTTAGCTCCTACGAGCAGTACTTC. This chain uses TRBV5-4 with TRBJ2-7; D not certain. Trimming took off 3 bases at V and 0 bases at J, with 10 bases between the two ends. The CDR3 covers 14 residues. Germline V gene sequence: CDR1 SGHNT, CDR2 YYREEE (reference sequence).

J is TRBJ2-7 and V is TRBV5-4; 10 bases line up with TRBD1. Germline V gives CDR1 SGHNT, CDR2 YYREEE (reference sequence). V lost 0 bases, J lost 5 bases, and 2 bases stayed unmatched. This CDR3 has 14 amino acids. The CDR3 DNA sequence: TGTGCCAGCAGCTTGGGACAGGGGGCGGACGAGCAGTACTTC. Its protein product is CASSLGQGADEQYF.

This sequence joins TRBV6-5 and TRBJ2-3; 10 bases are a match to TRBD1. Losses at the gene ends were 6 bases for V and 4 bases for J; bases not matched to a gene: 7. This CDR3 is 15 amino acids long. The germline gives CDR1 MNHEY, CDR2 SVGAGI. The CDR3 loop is CASSPGQGHADTQYF. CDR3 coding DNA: TGTGCCAGCAGCCCGGGACAGGGGCATGCAGATACGCAGTATTTT.

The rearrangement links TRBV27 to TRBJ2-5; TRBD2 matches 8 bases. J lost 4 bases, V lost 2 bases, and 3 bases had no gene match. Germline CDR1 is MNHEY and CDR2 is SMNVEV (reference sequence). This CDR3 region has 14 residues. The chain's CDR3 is CASSLIRGGETQYF. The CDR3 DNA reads TGTGCCAGCAGTTTAATCCGGGGGGGAGAGACCCAGTACTTC.

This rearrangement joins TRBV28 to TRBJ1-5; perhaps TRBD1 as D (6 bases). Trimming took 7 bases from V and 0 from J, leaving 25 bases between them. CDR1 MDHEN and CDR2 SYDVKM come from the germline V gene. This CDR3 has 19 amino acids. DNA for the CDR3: TGTGCCAGCACCTCTGAGAGGACAGCCACCGGCTATAGCAATCAGCCCCAGCATTTT. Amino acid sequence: CASTSERTATGYSNQPQHF.

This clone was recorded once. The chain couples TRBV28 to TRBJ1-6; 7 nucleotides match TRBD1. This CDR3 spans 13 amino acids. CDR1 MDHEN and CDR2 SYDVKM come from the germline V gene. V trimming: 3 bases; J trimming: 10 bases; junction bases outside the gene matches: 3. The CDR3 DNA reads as TGTGCCAGCAGTTTGACAGGGAGGTCACCCCTCCACTTT. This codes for CASSLTGRSPLHF.

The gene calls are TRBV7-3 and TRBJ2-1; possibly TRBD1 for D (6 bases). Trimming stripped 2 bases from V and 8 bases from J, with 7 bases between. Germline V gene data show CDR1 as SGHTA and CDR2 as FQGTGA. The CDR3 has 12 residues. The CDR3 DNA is TGTGCCAGCAGCTTAGGGGGCGATGAGCAGTTCTTC. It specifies CASSLGGDEQFF.

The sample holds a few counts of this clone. The CDR3 here is CASGWTARDYGYTF. The CDR3 DNA follows: TGTGCCAGCGGATGGACAGCACGAGACTATGGCTACACCTTC. The chain employs TRBV6-7 and TRBJ1-2, with D possibly being TRBD1 (6 bases). TRBV6-7 is annotated as an ORF whose role is uncertain. This CDR3 region has 14 residues. V was shortened by 8 bases and J by 3 bases, with 16 bases between the two germline ends.

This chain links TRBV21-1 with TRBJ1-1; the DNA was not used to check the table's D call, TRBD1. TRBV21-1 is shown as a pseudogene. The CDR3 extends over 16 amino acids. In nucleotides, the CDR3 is TGTGCCAGCAGCAAAGAGGGGACAGATTTGAACACTGAAGCTTTCTTT. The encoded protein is CASSKEGTDLNTEAFF.

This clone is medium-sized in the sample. The CDR3 coding sequence is TGTGCCAGCAGTTACACGGGCAGCTCCTACGAGCAGTACTTC. Protein: CASSYTGSSYEQYF. The chain joins TRBV6-5 to TRBJ2-7; D gene unclear. CDR3 length: 14 amino acids. Trimming stripped 2 bases from V and 0 bases from J, with 8 bases between. Germline V gene data show CDR1 as MNHEY and CDR2 as SVGAGI.

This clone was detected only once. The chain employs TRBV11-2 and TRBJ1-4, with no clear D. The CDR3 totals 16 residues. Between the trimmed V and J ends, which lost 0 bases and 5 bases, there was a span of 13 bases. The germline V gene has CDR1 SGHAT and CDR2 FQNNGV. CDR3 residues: CASSLDLGSGNEKLFF. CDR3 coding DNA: TGTGCCAGCAGCTTAGATCTCGGCAGTGGGAATGAAAAACTGTTTTTT.